This is a list of T cell receptor beta chains from one sample in a study of cytomegalovirus exposure and HLA in healthy donors. TCRdb's table, derived via immunoSEQ multiplex PCR, lists solely in-frame clones and lacks some. Here the sample spans about 91,000 clones, approximately 90% being singletons. What was sequenced was PBMCs. Every receptor here comes from a man aged 18 to 30 in good health and CMV-seronegative. Each CDR3 is given with its conserved first and last residue. Fields, in order: clone size, V gene, D gene, J gene, CDR3 protein, CDR3 DNA. D genes are given only for firm matches. Only part of the rows carry a size: once, few, many, or a class if the clone is expanded.

clone size: once
V gene: TRBV5-4
D gene: -
J gene: TRBJ1-1
CDR3 protein: CASSLWGVDRGGTEAFF
CDR3 DNA: TGTGCCAGCAGCTTGTGGGGTGTTGACCGAGGGGGCACTGAAGCTTTCTTT

clone size: -
V gene: TRBV18
D gene: -
J gene: TRBJ2-5
CDR3 protein: CASSPLPKETQYF
CDR3 DNA: TGTGCCAGCTCACCACTCCCCAAAGAGACCCAGTACTTC

clone size: once
V gene: TRBV2
D gene: TRBD2
J gene: TRBJ2-7
CDR3 protein: CASSERGRAYEQYF
CDR3 DNA: TGTGCCAGCAGCGAACGCGGGAGGGCCTACGAGCAGTACTTC

clone size: -
V gene: TRBV7-2
D gene: TRBD2
J gene: TRBJ2-3
CDR3 protein: CASSPRPTSGIRADTQYF
CDR3 DNA: TGTGCCAGCAGCCCCCGCCCCACTAGCGGGATCAGGGCAGATACGCAGTATTTT

clone size: -
V gene: TRBV19
D gene: TRBD1
J gene: TRBJ2-7
CDR3 protein: CASTGTGGYEQYF
CDR3 DNA: TGTGCCAGTACCGGGACAGGGGGCTACGAGCAGTACTTC

clone size: -
V gene: TRBV25-1
D gene: TRBD1
J gene: TRBJ2-2
CDR3 protein: CASTKQGALRTGELFF
CDR3 DNA: TGTGCCAGCACAAAACAGGGGGCGCTGAGGACCGGGGAGCTGTTTTTT

clone size: -
V gene: TRBV2
D gene: TRBD2
J gene: TRBJ2-7
CDR3 protein: CASQKAGGPWEQYF
CDR3 DNA: TGTGCCAGCCAAAAGGCGGGAGGGCCGTGGGAGCAGTACTTC

clone size: -
V gene: TRBV7-2
D gene: -
J gene: TRBJ1-2
CDR3 protein: CASRRDTGYTF
CDR3 DNA: TGTGCCAGCAGGAGGGACACAGGCTACACCTTC

clone size: -
V gene: TRBV6-1
D gene: TRBD1
J gene: TRBJ1-5
CDR3 protein: CASWDRTMRQPQHF
CDR3 DNA: TGTGCCAGTTGGGACAGAACGATGCGTCAGCCCCAGCATTTT

clone size: few
V gene: TRBV6-4
D gene: -
J gene: TRBJ2-3
CDR3 protein: CASSFRATDTQYF
CDR3 DNA: TGTGCCAGCAGTTTCAGGGCCACAGATACGCAGTATTTT

clone size: -
V gene: TRBV6-6
D gene: -
J gene: TRBJ2-2
CDR3 protein: CATIRGGNTGELFF
CDR3 DNA: TGTGCCACCATCCGCGGAGGGAACACCGGGGAGCTGTTTTTT

clone size: -
V gene: TRBV28
D gene: -
J gene: TRBJ1-5
CDR3 protein: CASSLSGRGQPQHF
CDR3 DNA: TGTGCCAGCAGTTTATCGGGGAGAGGGCAGCCCCAGCATTTT

clone size: -
V gene: TRBV5-5
D gene: TRBD1
J gene: TRBJ1-3
CDR3 protein: CASSKDRDPIRRNTIYF
CDR3 DNA: TGTGCCAGCAGCAAGGACAGGGACCCCATCCGAAGAAACACCATATATTTT

clone size: -
V gene: TRBV9
D gene: TRBD2
J gene: TRBJ2-1
CDR3 protein: CASSALAGAYNEQFF
CDR3 DNA: TGTGCCAGCAGCGCACTAGCGGGAGCCTACAATGAGCAGTTCTTC

clone size: -
V gene: TRBV7-2
D gene: TRBD1
J gene: TRBJ1-2
CDR3 protein: CASSSTGLQGYGYTF
CDR3 DNA: TGTGCCAGCAGCTCGACAGGGCTTCAGGGCTATGGCTACACCTTC

clone size: few
V gene: TRBV5-4
D gene: -
J gene: TRBJ1-4
CDR3 protein: CASSLIGETNEKLFF
CDR3 DNA: TGTGCCAGCAGCTTGATCGGGGAAACTAATGAAAAACTGTTTTTT

clone size: -
V gene: TRBV15
D gene: TRBD1
J gene: TRBJ1-4
CDR3 protein: CATSRGSRGQGEKLFF
CDR3 DNA: TGTGCCACCAGCAGAGGGAGCAGGGGGCAAGGGGAAAAACTGTTTTTT

clone size: -
V gene: TRBV4-1
D gene: TRBD2
J gene: TRBJ2-1
CDR3 protein: CASSPQLGGSSYNEQFF
CDR3 DNA: TGCGCCAGCAGCCCCCAACTCGGCGGGAGCTCCTACAATGAGCAGTTCTTC

clone size: once
V gene: TRBV10-3
D gene: -
J gene: TRBJ1-2
CDR3 protein: CAISDQGSNYGYTF
CDR3 DNA: TGTGCCATCAGTGATCAGGGTTCTAACTATGGCTACACCTTC

clone size: -
V gene: TRBV28
D gene: -
J gene: TRBJ1-2
CDR3 protein: CASSLLGPEANYGYTF
CDR3 DNA: TGTGCCAGCAGTTTATTGGGGCCCGAAGCTAACTATGGCTACACCTTC

clone size: -
V gene: TRBV5-4
D gene: TRBD2
J gene: TRBJ2-2
CDR3 protein: CASSGGLAGVTGELFF
CDR3 DNA: TGTGCCAGCAGCGGGGGACTAGCGGGAGTTACCGGGGAGCTGTTTTTT

clone size: -
V gene: TRBV9
D gene: TRBD2
J gene: TRBJ2-2
CDR3 protein: CASSHGLAGGGSGELFF
CDR3 DNA: TGTGCCAGCAGCCACGGACTAGCGGGAGGCGGATCCGGGGAGCTGTTTTTT

clone size: -
V gene: TRBV19
D gene: TRBD1
J gene: TRBJ1-2
CDR3 protein: CATRSPGQPIYGYTF
CDR3 DNA: TGTGCCACCAGGTCGCCGGGACAGCCGATCTATGGCTACACCTTC

clone size: -
V gene: TRBV7-9
D gene: -
J gene: TRBJ2-5
CDR3 protein: CASTTRAHQETQYF
CDR3 DNA: TGTGCCAGCACCACTAGGGCTCACCAAGAGACCCAGTACTTC

clone size: -
V gene: TRBV6-6
D gene: -
J gene: TRBJ1-6
CDR3 protein: CASSYSGGRENSPLHF
CDR3 DNA: TGTGCCAGCAGTTACTCGGGAGGGCGGGAGAATTCACCCCTCCACTTT

clone size: -
V gene: TRBV28
D gene: TRBD1
J gene: TRBJ1-3
CDR3 protein: CASRLFGQGSGNTIYF
CDR3 DNA: TGTGCCAGCAGGTTGTTCGGACAGGGGTCCGGAAACACCATATATTTT

clone size: few
V gene: TRBV7-9
D gene: TRBD1
J gene: TRBJ1-5
CDR3 protein: CASSLGQGPNQPQHF
CDR3 DNA: TGTGCCAGCAGCTTGGGACAGGGACCGAATCAGCCCCAGCATTTT